The clone carrying this T cell receptor (beta chain) was picked up many times. This sample was taken from a study of CDR3 diversity in severe acne. TCRdb independently ran MiXCR on the PCR reads; one entry per CDR3 protein. There are 65,000 to 95,000 distinct CDR3 sequences in the sample; under 65% occur only once, and approximately 15% lies in the top ten. Trimming took 4 bases from V and 1 from J, leaving 11 bases between them. CDR1 is MNHNS and CDR2 is SASEGT in the germline V gene. The CDR3 runs to 14 residues. The source of this sequence is a male donor in good health, without acne. This sequence joins TRBV6-1 and TRBJ2-7; tentatively, D is TRBD2 (6 bases). The sample was blood. The CDR3 spells CASSGWEVSYEQYF. As DNA, the CDR3 is TGTGCCAGCAGTGGGTGGGAGGTTTCCTACGAGCAGTACTTC.